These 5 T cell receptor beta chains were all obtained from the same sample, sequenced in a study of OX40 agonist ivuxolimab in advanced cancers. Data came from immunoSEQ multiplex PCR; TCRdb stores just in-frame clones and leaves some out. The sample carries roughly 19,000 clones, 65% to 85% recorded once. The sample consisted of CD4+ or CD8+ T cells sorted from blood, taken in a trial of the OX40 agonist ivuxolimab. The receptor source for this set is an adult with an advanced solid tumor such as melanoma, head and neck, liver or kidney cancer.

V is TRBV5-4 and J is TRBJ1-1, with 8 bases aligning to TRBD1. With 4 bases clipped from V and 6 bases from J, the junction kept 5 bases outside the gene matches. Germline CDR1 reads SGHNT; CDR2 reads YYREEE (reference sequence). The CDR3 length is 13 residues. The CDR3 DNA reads TGTGCCAGCAGCGCGGACAGGGAAGCTGAAGCTTTCTTT. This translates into CASSADREAEAFF.

CDR3 coding DNA: TGTGCCAGCAGTGATGGCGAGCAGTACTTC. Protein: CASSDGEQYF. V and J are TRBV2 and TRBJ2-7; D uncertain. Looked up from germline, CDR1 is SNHLY and CDR2 is FYNNEI. The length of the CDR3 is 10 residues. V was shortened by 3 bases and J by 6 bases, with 3 bases between the two germline ends.

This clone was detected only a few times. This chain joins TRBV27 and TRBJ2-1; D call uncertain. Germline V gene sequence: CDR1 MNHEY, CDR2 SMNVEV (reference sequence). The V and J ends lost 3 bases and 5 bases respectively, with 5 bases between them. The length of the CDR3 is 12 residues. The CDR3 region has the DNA TGTGCCAGCAGTTTTATAAACAATGAGCAGTTCTTC. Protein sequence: CASSFINNEQFF.

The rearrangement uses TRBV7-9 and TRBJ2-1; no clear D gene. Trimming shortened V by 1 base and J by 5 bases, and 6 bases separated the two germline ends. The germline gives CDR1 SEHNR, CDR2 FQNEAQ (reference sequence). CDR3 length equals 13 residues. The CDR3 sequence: CASSLVSDNEQFF. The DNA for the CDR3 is TGTGCCAGCAGCTTAGTTTCGGACAATGAGCAGTTCTTC.

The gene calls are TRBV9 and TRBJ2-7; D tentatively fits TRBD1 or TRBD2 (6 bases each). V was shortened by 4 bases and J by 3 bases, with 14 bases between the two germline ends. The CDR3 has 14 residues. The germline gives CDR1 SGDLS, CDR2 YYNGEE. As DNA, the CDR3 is TGTGCCAGCAGCTCAAAGGGGGACTTCTACGAGCAGTACTTC. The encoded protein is CASSSKGDFYEQYF.